The clone carrying this T cell receptor beta chain has a handful of counts. The antigen is undetermined. Sequenced with the Oncomine TCR Beta short-read assay was DNA taken from cultured CD4+ T cells. TCRdb reprocessed the PCR reads via MiXCR and lists one record per CDR3 protein. The sample shows around 5,000 distinct CDR3 sequences, 35% to 45% of them seen only once. The sample belongs to a study of vaccination and CD4 T cells after COVID-19. For the study at large: Diagnosis preceded the drawing of post-COVID samples by a median roughly 96 days (range 35 to 161). Spike peptides, overlapping and drawn from SARS-CoV-2, HCoV-NL63, HCoV-OC43 and HCoV-229E, were used to stimulate cells. Researchers treated control cultures with a CEFX pool, an HIV-1 Nef pool, or no peptide.

In germline, CDR1 is DFQATT, CDR2 SNEGSKA (reference sequence). This CDR3 comprises 16 residues. The V and J ends lost 1 base and 1 base, in that order; junction bases with no gene match: 9. The treatment is: approximately nine-day PBMC culture with coronavirus spike peptide pools or control peptides (ViraFEST assay). Harvesting of the unexposed donor's CD4+ T cells predated the COVID-19 pandemic (2011-2018). It was with roughly 10 IU/ml IL-2 and roughly 10 ug/ml peptide pools that 2.2 million or so PBMCs per well were cultured. The chain is built from TRBV20-1 and TRBJ2-5; 7 nucleotides match TRBD1. The sequenced sample was CD4+ T cells from blood, cultured in vitro. The sequence derives from a human donor in good health. The CDR3 sequence: CSARGHRGVTQETQYF. In DNA, the CDR3 is TGCAGTGCTAGAGGGCACAGGGGAGTTACCCAAGAGACCCAGTACTTC.